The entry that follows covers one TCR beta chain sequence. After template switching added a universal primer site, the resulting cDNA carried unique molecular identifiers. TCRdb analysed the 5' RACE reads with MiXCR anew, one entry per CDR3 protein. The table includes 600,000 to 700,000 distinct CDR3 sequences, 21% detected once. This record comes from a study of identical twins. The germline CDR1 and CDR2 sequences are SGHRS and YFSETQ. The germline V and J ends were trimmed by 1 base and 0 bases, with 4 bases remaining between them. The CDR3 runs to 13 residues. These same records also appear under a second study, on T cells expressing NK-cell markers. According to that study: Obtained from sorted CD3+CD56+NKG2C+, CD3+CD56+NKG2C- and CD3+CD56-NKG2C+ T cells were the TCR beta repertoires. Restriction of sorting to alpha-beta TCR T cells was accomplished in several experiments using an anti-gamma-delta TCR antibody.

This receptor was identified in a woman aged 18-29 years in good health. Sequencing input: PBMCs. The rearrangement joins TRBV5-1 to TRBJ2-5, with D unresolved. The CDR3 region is CASSLQYQETQYF. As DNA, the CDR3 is TGCGCCAGCAGCTTGCAGTACCAAGAGACCCAGTACTTC.